The 29 T cell receptor beta chains presented below share a single source sample, sequenced in a study of spatial heterogeneity in lung cancer. TCRdb fed the 5' RACE reads into MiXCR, producing one record per CDR3 protein. The data hold more than 4,000 distinct CDR3 sequences, with about 3% observed a single time. Time point specified: sample taken at primary tumor resection. Sequencing was performed on normal lung tissue next to the tumor, taken at surgery. These receptors originate from a male donor with early-stage non-small cell lung cancer.

The rearrangement joins TRBV2 to TRBJ2-2, with D perhaps TRBD1 (6 bases). The germline V gene has CDR1 SNHLY and CDR2 FYNNEI. Trimming removed 6 bases at V and 2 bases at J, with 10 bases between. The CDR3 has 14 amino acids. This CDR3 is CASRRTVNTGELFF. The CDR3 region has the DNA TGTGCCAGCAGGAGGACAGTTAACACCGGGGAGCTGTTTTTT.

The chain recombines TRBV27 with TRBJ1-1; tentatively, D is TRBD1 (5 bases). The germline V gene has CDR1 MNHEY and CDR2 SMNVEV (reference sequence). The CDR3 is 13 residues long. The V end was cut by 5 bases, the J end by 3 bases, with 10 bases between. Here the CDR3 reads CASSRTRDTEAFF. CDR3 DNA: TGTGCCAGCAGTCGGACAAGGGACACTGAAGCTTTCTTT.

In its sample, this clonotype is medium-sized (0.01 to 0.1%). V and J are TRBV5-1 and TRBJ2-5; tentative D call: TRBD2 (6 bases). Trimming removed 0 bases at V and 5 bases at J, with 11 bases between. Germline loops: CDR1 SGHRS, CDR2 YFSETQ. This CDR3 is 14 amino acids long. The CDR3, as DNA: TGCGCCAGCAGCTTGGGCACTGGGGGGGAGACCCAGTACTTC. Translation: CASSLGTGGETQYF.

This clonotype appeared many times. This chain joins TRBV28 and TRBJ2-3; 10 bases line up with TRBD2. Trimming removed 8 bases from V and 3 bases from J; junction bases left unmatched: 8. The CDR3 is 15 amino acids. CDR1 is MDHEN and CDR2 is SYDVKM in the germline V gene. The CDR3 spells CASSQREGTTDTQYF. CDR3 DNA sequence: TGTGCCAGCTCCCAGCGGGAGGGGACGACAGATACGCAGTATTTT.

In this sample, this clonotype is medium-sized. The chain is built from TRBV20-1 and TRBJ2-3; D is unresolved. This CDR3 is built from 13 residues. CDR1 is DFQATT and CDR2 is SNEGSKA in the germline V gene (reference sequence). Between the trimmed V and J ends, which lost 4 bases and 4 bases, there was a span of 12 bases. The CDR3 region is CSATRTAADTQYF. CDR3 sequence (DNA): TGCAGTGCTACCCGGACGGCTGCAGATACGCAGTATTTT.

At least ten counts were recorded for this clonotype. The genes are TRBV20-1 and TRBJ2-1; TRBD2 agrees at 9 bases. V trimming: 5 bases; J trimming: 6 bases; junction bases outside the gene matches: 8. Germline V CDR1 and CDR2: DFQATT, SNEGSKA (reference sequence). The CDR3 loop spans 14 amino acids. CDR3 sequence: CSASAGGPANEQFF. In nucleotides, the CDR3 is TGCAGTGCTTCCGCGGGAGGGCCGGCCAATGAGCAGTTCTTC.

This clonotype has a count of ten or more. The rearrangement links TRBV27 to TRBJ1-6; D ambiguous. The CDR3 is 14 amino acids. Trimming removed 3 bases at V and 7 bases at J, with 10 bases between. Germline CDR1 is MNHEY and CDR2 is SMNVEV (reference sequence). CDR3 sequence (DNA): TGTGCCAGCAGTTTGTCCCGAAACAATTCACCCCTCCACTTT. It encodes CASSLSRNNSPLHF.

This clonotype counts as medium-sized. The DNA for the CDR3 is TGCAGTGCTAGAGATCTTAGGACAGGCTTCACAGATACGCAGTATTTT. Amino acids: CSARDLRTGFTDTQYF. V and J are TRBV20-1 and TRBJ2-3; 7 positions agree with TRBD1. Germline V gene lookup returns CDR1 DFQATT and CDR2 SNEGSKA (reference sequence). This CDR3 contains 16 residues. Trimming cost V 0 bases and J 2 bases; bases outside gene matches: 8.

This clonotype was counted at least ten times. The J gene is TRBJ2-2, the V gene TRBV24-1; TRBD2 matches at 7 bases. Germline trimming cut 3 bases from V and 3 bases from J; bases unmatched to any gene: 3. This CDR3 region has 15 residues. In germline, CDR1 is KGHDR, CDR2 SFDVKD. CDR3 residues: CATSDAGEDTGELFF. The CDR3 nucleotides read TGTGCCACCAGTGATGCGGGAGAGGACACCGGGGAGCTGTTTTTT.

By its share, this clonotype is medium-sized. This chain joins TRBV5-1 and TRBJ2-3; 10 bases match TRBD2. The CDR3 runs to 17 residues. Germline V CDR1 and CDR2: SGHRS, YFSETQ. The V gene end was trimmed by 0 bases and the J gene end by 2 bases; junction bases not matched to a gene: 6. CDR3 sequence: CASSLVLAGAATDTQYF. The CDR3 DNA is TGCGCCAGCAGCTTGGTCCTAGCGGGAGCTGCCACAGATACGCAGTATTTT. The variable domain in full, completed from reference TRBV5-1 and TRBJ2-3, reads KAGVTQTPRYLIKTRGQQVTLSCSPISGHRSVSWYQQTPGQGLQFLFEYFSETQRNKGNFPGRFSGRQFSNSRSEMNVSTLELGDSALYLCASSLVLAGAATDTQYFGPGTRLTVL.

Judged by abundance, this clonotype is medium-sized. The CDR3 sequence: CATSDQGPTDTQYF. The CDR3 DNA follows: TGTGCCACCAGTGATCAGGGACCCACAGATACGCAGTATTTT. The chain carries TRBV24-1 and TRBJ2-3; D may match TRBD1 or TRBD2 (5 bases each). Germline CDR1 and CDR2: KGHDR and SFDVKD. This CDR3 has 14 residues. Trimming left V 3 bases short and J 2 bases short, with 8 bases between.

This clonotype was seen only a few times. Possible read error: a much larger clone is one base away. The conserved phenylalanine or tryptophan is not found at the CDR3 terminus, so this likely reflects a read error. The chain has TRBV7-9 and TRBJ2-3; 7 bases are a match to TRBD1. V lost 5 bases to trimming and J lost 1 base; unmatched junction nucleotides: 6. The CDR3 sequence is 15 residues long. Germline V gene data show CDR1 as SEHNR and CDR2 as FQNEAQ (reference sequence). As DNA, the CDR3 is TGTGCCAGCAGCCGTGGGGACAGTCGCACAGATACGCAGTATCTT. Its protein is CASSRGDSRTDTQYL.

This clonotype was picked up a small number of times. This chain connects TRBV6-6 to TRBJ2-1, with 10 bases fitting TRBD1. The CDR3 is 15 amino acids. CDR1 and CDR2 from the germline V gene are MNHNY and SVGAGI (reference sequence). J lost 9 bases, V lost 5 bases, and 10 bases had no gene match. The CDR3 DNA is TGTGCCAGCAGTACCGGGACAGGGGAGTTTGGTGAGCAGTTCTTC. It specifies CASSTGTGEFGEQFF.

This clonotype is termed medium-sized. The chain couples TRBV12-3 or TRBV12-4 to TRBJ2-7; D ambiguous. V lost 3 bases and J lost 6, with 9 bases in between. This CDR3 is 12 amino acids long. The CDR3 loop reads CASSFREFEQYF. The CDR3 DNA reads TGTGCCAGCAGTTTTAGGGAATTCGAGCAGTACTTC.

Within the sample, this clonotype is medium-sized. The chain recombines TRBV11-3 with TRBJ2-2; 7 nucleotides line up with TRBD1. The CDR3 length is 19 residues. Unmatched junction bases numbered 20, after V lost 4 bases and J lost 6 bases. Germline-derived CDR1 and CDR2 are SGHNT and YENEEA. CDR3 amino acids: CASSSDRVKNQWSAGELFF. CDR3 in DNA: TGTGCCAGCAGCTCCGACAGGGTCAAAAACCAATGGAGCGCCGGGGAGCTGTTTTTT.

This clonotype was seen repeatedly, ten times or more. The chain is built from TRBV11-2 and TRBJ2-7, with D unresolved. V lost 1 base and J lost 4, with 11 bases in between. Germline V gene data show CDR1 as SGHAT and CDR2 as FQNNGV. The CDR3 runs to 14 residues. As DNA, the CDR3 is TGTGCCAGCAGCTTAGGGGGTTCCTTATACGAGCAGTACTTC. It specifies CASSLGGSLYEQYF.

This clonotype was counted ten times or more. J is TRBJ2-5 and V is TRBV5-4; tentative D call: TRBD1 (5 bases). The length of the CDR3 is 13 residues. Germline assignment: CDR1 SGHNT and CDR2 YYREEE (reference sequence). The V end was cut by 0 bases, the J end by 4 bases, with 7 bases between. The CDR3 nucleotides are TGTGCCAGCAGCTTGGCAGGGCTAGAGACCCAGTACTTC. Amino acid sequence: CASSLAGLETQYF.

This clonotype was detected many times. The chain links TRBV20-1 to TRBJ2-2, with 12 bases that match TRBD2. Germline V lookup: CDR1 DFQATT, CDR2 SNEGSKA (reference sequence). Trimming cost V 6 bases and J 4 bases; bases outside gene matches: 9. The length of the CDR3 is 16 residues. The CDR3 is CSASPLAGGGTGELFF. CDR3 coding DNA: TGCAGTGCGAGCCCCCTAGCGGGAGGGGGCACCGGGGAGCTGTTTTTT.

This clonotype was found many times. This chain connects TRBV3-1 to TRBJ2-1, with 11 bases lining up with TRBD2. Germline V gene data show CDR1 as LGHDT and CDR2 as YNNKEL (reference sequence). The length of the CDR3 is 16 residues. The V segment lost 3 bases and the J segment 5 bases; nucleotides outside the gene matches: 6. The CDR3 nucleotides are TGTGCCAGCAGCCAGGGAACTAGCGGGGGAAACAATGAGCAGTTCTTC. Protein product: CASSQGTSGGNNEQFF.

This clonotype is categorized as medium-sized. The chain carries TRBV3-1 and TRBJ2-1; D not certain. Looked up from germline, CDR1 is LGHDT and CDR2 is YNNKEL (reference sequence). CDR3 length: 17 residues. V lost 0 bases and J 7 bases, leaving 19 bases between the germline ends. CDR3 in amino acids: CASSQDGFLSARNEQFF. CDR3 in DNA: TGTGCCAGCAGCCAAGACGGCTTTCTTTCTGCGAGAAATGAGCAGTTCTTC.

This clonotype is judged medium-sized (0.01 to 0.1%). The V and J genes are TRBV7-6 and TRBJ1-2; D gene ambiguous. V was shortened by 4 bases and J by 4 bases, with 16 bases between the two germline ends. Germline lookup yields CDR1 SGHVS and CDR2 FNYEAQ. This CDR3 spans 15 amino acids. The CDR3 sequence: CASSSRLSRGYGYTF. The DNA of the CDR3 is TGTGCCAGCAGCTCCCGTCTCTCCCGGGGCTATGGCTACACCTTC.

In its sample, this clonotype was seen many times. The CDR3 DNA reads TGTGCCAGCAGCCCGGGGACTAGCGGGAGAGATACGCAGTATTTT. Amino acids: CASSPGTSGRDTQYF. The chain has TRBV3-1 and TRBJ2-3; TRBD2 matches 14 bases. V lost 4 bases and J lost 5; bases outside the gene matches: 2. In germline, CDR1 is LGHDT, CDR2 YNNKEL (reference sequence). The CDR3 consists of 15 residues.

In its sample, this clonotype ranks as medium-sized. The genes are TRBV15 and TRBJ1-2; D possibly corresponds to TRBD1 (5 bases). CDR1 and CDR2 from the germline V gene are LNHNV and YYDKDF (reference sequence). The CDR3 is 16 amino acids. Trimming took 5 bases from V and 4 from J, leaving 20 bases between them. Here the CDR3 DNA reads TGTGCCACCAGCGGGGAGGATAGGGGAGCGGGCTATGGCTACACCTTC. Translating gives CATSGEDRGAGYGYTF.

In this sample, this clonotype is medium-sized. The chain combines TRBV9 with TRBJ2-3, with D unclear. This CDR3 is built from 15 residues. In germline, CDR1 is SGDLS, CDR2 YYNGEE. V dropped 3 bases and J dropped 1 base, with 12 bases sitting between them. Here the CDR3 DNA reads TGTGCCAGCAGCGGGCAGTGGGCGGGCACAGATACGCAGTATTTT. Its translation: CASSGQWAGTDTQYF.

Notes on this clonotype: This may come from a read error, since a much larger clone is one base off. The chain combines TRBV5-6 with TRBJ2-5, with TRBD1 as a possible D gene (5 bases). Germline-derived CDR1 and CDR2 are SGHDT and YYEEEE. CDR3 length: 14 residues. The CDR3 coding sequence is TGTGCCAGAAGCTTCCAGGGTTCCCAAGAGACCCAGTACTTC. Translating gives CARSFQGSQETQYF. The full variable domain, completed using reference TRBV5-6 and TRBJ2-5, is DAGVTQSPTHLIKTRGQQVTLRCSPKSGHDTVSWYQQALGQGPQFIFQYYEEEERQRGNFPDRFSGHQFPNYSSELNVNALLLGDSALYLCARSFQGSQETQYFGPGTRLLVL.

This clonotype showed up just a few times. One end of the junction is discordant with germline, which a read error may explain. This CDR3 reads CSARGPLYNDRGF. DNA of the CDR3: TGCAGTGCTAGGGGACCCTTATACAATGATCGGGGGTTC. The V and J genes are TRBV20-1 and TRBJ2-1, with a weak D call TRBD2 (6 bases). The germline V gene has CDR1 DFQATT and CDR2 SNEGSKA (reference sequence). The CDR3 has 13 residues.

This clonotype is medium-sized (0.01 to 0.1%) in the sample. The chain employs TRBV12-3 or TRBV12-4 and TRBJ2-7; D uncertain. The CDR3 has 14 amino acids. Trimming shortened V by 8 bases and J by 3 bases, and 17 bases separated the two germline ends. In DNA, the CDR3 is TGTGCCAGCCCCCCGGAGTCACGGCGCTACGAGCAGTACGTC. This encodes CASPPESRRYEQYV.

By share, this clonotype ranks as medium-sized (0.01 to 0.1%). The V gene is TRBV10-2, the J gene TRBJ2-2; TRBD1 matches 7 bases. Trimming took 5 bases from V and 3 from J; bases not matched to a gene: 3. Germline lookup yields CDR1 WSHSY and CDR2 SAAADI. The CDR3 is 14 amino acids. CDR3 coding DNA: TGCGCCAGCAGTACAGGGGCGGACACCGGGGAGCTGTTTTTT. Translation gives CASSTGADTGELFF.

This clonotype came up many times. CDR3 loop: CASSVTSDTQYF. The CDR3 DNA is TGTGCCAGCAGCGTGACATCAGATACGCAGTATTTT. V is TRBV9 and J is TRBJ2-3; unclear D gene. Germline V lookup: CDR1 SGDLS, CDR2 YYNGEE. The CDR3 sequence is 12 residues long. V was clipped by 2 bases and J by 4 bases, with 5 bases between them. Supplemented by reference TRBV9 and TRBJ2-3, the full variable domain reads DSGVTQTPKHLITATGQRVTLRCSPRSGDLSVYWYQQSLDQGLQFLIQYYNGEERAKGNILERFSAQQFPDLHSELNLSSLELGDSALYFCASSVTSDTQYFGPGTRLTVL.